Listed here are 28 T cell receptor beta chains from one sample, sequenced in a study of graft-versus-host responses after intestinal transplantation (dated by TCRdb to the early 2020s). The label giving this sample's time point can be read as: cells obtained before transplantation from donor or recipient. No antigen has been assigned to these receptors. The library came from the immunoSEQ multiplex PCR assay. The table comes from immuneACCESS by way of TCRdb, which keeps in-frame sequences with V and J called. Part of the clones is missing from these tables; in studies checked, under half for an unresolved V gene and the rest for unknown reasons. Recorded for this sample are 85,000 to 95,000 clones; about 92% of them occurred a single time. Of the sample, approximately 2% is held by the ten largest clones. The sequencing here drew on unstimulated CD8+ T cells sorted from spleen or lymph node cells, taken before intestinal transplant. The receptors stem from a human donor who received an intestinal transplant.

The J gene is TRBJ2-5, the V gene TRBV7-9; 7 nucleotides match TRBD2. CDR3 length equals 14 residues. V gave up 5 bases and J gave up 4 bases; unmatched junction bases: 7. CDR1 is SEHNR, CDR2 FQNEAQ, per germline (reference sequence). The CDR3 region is CASSRGLTGETQYF. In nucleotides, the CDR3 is TGTGCCAGCAGCCGGGGACTAACGGGAGAGACCCAGTACTTC.

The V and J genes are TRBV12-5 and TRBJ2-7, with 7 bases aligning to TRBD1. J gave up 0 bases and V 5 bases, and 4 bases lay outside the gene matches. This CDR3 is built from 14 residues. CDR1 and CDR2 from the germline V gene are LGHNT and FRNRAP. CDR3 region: CASGPGTDSYEQYF. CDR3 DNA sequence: TGTGCTAGTGGTCCTGGGACAGACTCCTACGAGCAGTACTTC.

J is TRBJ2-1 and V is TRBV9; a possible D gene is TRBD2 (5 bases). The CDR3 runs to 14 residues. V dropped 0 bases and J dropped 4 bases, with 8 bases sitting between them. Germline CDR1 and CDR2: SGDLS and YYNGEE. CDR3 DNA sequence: TGTGCCAGCAGCGTAGCGGGGAAGTACAATGAGCAGTTCTTC. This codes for CASSVAGKYNEQFF.

The CDR3 DNA reads as TGTGCCAGCACCCTCACGAGGGTACCGGGGAATGAGCAGTTCTTC. Translating it yields CASTLTRVPGNEQFF. This chain connects TRBV11-3 to TRBJ2-1; possibly TRBD2 for D (5 bases). The V gene's germline CDR1 is SGHNT and CDR2 YENEEA. This CDR3 comprises 15 residues. With 7 bases removed from V and 7 bases from J, the gap between germline ends came to 20 bases.

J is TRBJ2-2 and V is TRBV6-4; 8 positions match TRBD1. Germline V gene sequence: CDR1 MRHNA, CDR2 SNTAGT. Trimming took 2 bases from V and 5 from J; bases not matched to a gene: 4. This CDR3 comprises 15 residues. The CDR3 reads CASSDGQGGTGELFF. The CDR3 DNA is TGTGCCAGCAGTGACGGACAGGGAGGAACCGGGGAGCTGTTTTTT.

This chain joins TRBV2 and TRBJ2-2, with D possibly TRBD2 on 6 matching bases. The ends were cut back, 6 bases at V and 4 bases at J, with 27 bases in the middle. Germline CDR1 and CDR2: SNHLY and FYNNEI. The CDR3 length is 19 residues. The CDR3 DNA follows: TGTGCCAGCAGCTACATCCCCGGGAGTAGCGAAATGGCCACCGGGGAGCTGTTTTTT. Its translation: CASSYIPGSSEMATGELFF.

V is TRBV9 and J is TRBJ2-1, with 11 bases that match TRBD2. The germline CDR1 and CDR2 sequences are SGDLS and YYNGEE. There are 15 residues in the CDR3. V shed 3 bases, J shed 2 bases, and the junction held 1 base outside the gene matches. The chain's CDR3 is CASSGSGGAYNEQFF. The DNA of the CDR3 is TGTGCCAGCAGCGGTAGCGGGGGGGCCTACAATGAGCAGTTCTTC.

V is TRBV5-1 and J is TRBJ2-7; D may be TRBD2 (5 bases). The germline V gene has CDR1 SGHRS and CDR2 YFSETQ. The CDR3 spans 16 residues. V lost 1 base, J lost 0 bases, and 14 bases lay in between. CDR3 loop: CASSLLRRESSYEQYF. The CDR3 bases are TGCGCCAGCAGCTTGTTACGTCGGGAAAGCTCCTACGAGCAGTACTTC.

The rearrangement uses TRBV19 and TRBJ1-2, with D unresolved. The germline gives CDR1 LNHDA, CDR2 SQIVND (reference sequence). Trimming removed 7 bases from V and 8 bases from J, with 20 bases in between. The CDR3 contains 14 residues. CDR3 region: CASIFSKGAGGYTF. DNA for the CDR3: TGTGCCAGTATATTCTCTAAGGGTGCGGGCGGCTACACCTTC.

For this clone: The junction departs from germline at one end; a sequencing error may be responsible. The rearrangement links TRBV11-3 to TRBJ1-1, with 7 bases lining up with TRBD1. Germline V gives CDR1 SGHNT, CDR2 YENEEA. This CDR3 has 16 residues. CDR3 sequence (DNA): TGTGCCGGCAGCTTCAGACAGGGCTCCATGAACACTGAAGCTTTCTTT. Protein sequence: CAGSFRQGSMNTEAFF.

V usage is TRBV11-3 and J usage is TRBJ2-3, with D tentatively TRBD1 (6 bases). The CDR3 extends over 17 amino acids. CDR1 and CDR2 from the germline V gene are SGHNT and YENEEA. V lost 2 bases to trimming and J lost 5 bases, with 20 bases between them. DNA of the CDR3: TGTGCCAGCAGCTTACGTAAGCGGTCAGGGGCTAAAGATACGCAGTATTTT. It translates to CASSLRKRSGAKDTQYF.

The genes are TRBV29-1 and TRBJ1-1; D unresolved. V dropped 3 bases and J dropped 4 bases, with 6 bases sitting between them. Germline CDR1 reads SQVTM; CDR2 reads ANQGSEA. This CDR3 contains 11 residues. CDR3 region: CSVEGVTEAFF. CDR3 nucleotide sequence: TGCAGCGTTGAGGGAGTCACTGAAGCTTTCTTT.

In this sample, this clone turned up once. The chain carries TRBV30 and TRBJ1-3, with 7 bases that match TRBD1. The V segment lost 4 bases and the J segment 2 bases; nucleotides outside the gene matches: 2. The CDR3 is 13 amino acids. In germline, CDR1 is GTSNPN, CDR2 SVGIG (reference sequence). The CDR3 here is CAWTGGTGNTIYF. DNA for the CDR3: TGTGCCTGGACAGGGGGGACTGGAAACACCATATATTTT.

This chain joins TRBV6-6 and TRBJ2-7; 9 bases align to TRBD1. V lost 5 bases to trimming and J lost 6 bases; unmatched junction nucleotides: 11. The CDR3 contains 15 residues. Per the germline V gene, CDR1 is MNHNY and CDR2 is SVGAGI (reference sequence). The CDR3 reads CASSNRGRGPVEQYF. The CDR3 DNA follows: TGTGCCAGCAGTAACAGGGGGCGCGGTCCTGTCGAGCAGTACTTC.

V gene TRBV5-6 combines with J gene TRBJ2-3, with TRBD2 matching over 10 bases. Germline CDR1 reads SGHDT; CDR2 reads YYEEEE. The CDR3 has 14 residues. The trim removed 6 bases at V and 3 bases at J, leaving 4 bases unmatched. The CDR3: CASTLAGATDTQYF. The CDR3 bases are TGTGCCAGCACCCTAGCGGGGGCGACAGATACGCAGTATTTT.

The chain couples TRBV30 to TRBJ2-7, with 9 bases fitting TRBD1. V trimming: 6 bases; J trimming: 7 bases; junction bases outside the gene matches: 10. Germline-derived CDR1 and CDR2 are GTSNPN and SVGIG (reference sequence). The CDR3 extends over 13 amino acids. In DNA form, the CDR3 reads TGTGCCTGCTCGGGACAGGGTTTGGGAGAGCAGTACTTC. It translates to CACSGQGLGEQYF.

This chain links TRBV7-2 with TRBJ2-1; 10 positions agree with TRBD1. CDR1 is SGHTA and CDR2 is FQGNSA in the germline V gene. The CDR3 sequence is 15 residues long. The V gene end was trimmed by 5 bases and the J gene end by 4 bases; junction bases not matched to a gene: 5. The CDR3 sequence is CASSPGQGQYNEQFF. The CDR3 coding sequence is TGTGCCAGCAGCCCGGGACAGGGGCAGTACAATGAGCAGTTCTTC.

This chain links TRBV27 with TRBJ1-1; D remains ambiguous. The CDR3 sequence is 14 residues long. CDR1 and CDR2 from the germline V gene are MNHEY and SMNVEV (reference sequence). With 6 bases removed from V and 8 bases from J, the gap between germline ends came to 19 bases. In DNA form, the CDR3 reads TGTGCCAGCAGCCCTCGGAGTTGGCCCCCCGAAGCTTTCTTT. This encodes CASSPRSWPPEAFF.

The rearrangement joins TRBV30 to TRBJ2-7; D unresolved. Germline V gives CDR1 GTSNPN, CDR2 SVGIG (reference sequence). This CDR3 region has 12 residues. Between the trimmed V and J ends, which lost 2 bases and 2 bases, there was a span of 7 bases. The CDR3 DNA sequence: TGTGCCTGGAGTCGCCAGACCTACGAGCAGTACTTC. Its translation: CAWSRQTYEQYF.

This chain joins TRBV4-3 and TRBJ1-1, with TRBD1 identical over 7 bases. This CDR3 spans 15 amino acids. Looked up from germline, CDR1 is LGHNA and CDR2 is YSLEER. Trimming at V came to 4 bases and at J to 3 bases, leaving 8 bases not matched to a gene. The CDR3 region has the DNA TGCGCCAGCAGCCTAACTACAGGGGCAGACACTGAAGCTTTCTTT. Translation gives CASSLTTGADTEAFF.

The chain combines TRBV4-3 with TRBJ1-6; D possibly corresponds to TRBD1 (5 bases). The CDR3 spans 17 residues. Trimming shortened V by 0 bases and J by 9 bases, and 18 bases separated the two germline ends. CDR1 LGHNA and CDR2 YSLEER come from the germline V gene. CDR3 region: CASSQDLNTAGPSPLHF. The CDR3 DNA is TGCGCCAGCAGCCAAGATCTAAATACGGCAGGGCCTTCACCCCTCCACTTT.

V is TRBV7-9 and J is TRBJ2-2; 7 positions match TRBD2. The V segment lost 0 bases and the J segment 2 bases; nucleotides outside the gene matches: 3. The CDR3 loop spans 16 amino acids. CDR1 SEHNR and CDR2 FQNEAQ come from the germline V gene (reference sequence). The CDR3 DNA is TGTGCCAGCAGCTTAGCCGGGACTACAAACACCGGGGAGCTGTTTTTT. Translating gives CASSLAGTTNTGELFF.

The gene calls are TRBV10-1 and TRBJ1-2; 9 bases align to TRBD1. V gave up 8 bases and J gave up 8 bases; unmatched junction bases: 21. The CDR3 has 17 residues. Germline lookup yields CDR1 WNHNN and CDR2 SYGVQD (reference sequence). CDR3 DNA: TGCGCCAGCTACCGTCCGGGACAGGGTATTTCAGGGGAGGGCTACACCTTC. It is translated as CASYRPGQGISGEGYTF.

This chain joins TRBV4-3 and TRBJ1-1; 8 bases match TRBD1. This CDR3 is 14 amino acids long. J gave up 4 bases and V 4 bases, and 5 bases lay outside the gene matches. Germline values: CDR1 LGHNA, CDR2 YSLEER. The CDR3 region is CASSLNRGSTEAFF. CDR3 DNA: TGCGCCAGCAGCCTTAACAGGGGGTCCACTGAAGCTTTCTTT.

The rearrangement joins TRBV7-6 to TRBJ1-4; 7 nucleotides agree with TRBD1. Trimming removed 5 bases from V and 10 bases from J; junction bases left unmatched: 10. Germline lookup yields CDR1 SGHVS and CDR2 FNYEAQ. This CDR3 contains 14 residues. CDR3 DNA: TGTGCCAGCAGCCAGGACAGGATCGGAGGAAAACTGTTTTTT. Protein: CASSQDRIGGKLFF.

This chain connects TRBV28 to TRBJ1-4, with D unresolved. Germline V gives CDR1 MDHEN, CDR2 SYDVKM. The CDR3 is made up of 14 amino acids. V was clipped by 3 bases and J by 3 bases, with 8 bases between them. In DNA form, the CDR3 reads TGTGCCAGCAGTTTCACAACACCTAATGAAAAACTGTTTTTT. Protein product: CASSFTTPNEKLFF.

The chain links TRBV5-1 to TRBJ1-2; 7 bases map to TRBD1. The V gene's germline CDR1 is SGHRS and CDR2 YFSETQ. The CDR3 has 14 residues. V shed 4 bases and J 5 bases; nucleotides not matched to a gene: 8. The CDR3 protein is CASSDGQEGYGYTF. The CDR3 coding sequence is TGCGCCAGCAGCGACGGACAGGAAGGGTATGGCTACACCTTC.

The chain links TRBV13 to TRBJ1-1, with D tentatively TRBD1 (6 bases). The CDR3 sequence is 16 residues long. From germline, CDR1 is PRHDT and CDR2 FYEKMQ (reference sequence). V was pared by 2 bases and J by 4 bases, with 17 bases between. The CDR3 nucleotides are TGTGCCAGCAGCTTACGGGGGGCGGGGAGGAGCACTGAAGCTTTCTTT. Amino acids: CASSLRGAGRSTEAFF.